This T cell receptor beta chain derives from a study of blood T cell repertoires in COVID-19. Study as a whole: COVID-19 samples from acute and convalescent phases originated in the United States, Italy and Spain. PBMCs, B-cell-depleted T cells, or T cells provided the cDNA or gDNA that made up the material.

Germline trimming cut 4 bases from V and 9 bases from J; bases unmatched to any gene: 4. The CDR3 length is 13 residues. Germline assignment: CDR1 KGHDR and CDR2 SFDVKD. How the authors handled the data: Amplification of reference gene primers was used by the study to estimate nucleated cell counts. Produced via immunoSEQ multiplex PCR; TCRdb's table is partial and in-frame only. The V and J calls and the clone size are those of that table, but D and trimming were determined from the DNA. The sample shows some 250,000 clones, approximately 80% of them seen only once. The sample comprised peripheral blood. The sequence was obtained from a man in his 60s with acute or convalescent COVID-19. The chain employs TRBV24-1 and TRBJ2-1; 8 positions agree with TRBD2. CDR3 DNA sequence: TGTGCCACCAGTGACCGGCGGGGGGCTGAGCAGTTCTTC. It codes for CATSDRRGAEQFF.